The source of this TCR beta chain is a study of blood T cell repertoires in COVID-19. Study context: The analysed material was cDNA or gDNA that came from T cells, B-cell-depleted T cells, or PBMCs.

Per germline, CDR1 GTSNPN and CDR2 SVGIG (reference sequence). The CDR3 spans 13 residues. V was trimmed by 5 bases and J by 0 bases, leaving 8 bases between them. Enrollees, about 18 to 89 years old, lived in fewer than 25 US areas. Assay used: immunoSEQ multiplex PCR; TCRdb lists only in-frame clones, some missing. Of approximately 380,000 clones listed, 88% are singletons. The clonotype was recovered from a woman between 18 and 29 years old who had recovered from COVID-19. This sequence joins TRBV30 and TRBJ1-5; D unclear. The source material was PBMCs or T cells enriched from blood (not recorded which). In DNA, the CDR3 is TGTGCCTGGGGCTCGGTTAGCAATCAGCCCCAGCATTTT. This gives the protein CAWGSVSNQPQHF.